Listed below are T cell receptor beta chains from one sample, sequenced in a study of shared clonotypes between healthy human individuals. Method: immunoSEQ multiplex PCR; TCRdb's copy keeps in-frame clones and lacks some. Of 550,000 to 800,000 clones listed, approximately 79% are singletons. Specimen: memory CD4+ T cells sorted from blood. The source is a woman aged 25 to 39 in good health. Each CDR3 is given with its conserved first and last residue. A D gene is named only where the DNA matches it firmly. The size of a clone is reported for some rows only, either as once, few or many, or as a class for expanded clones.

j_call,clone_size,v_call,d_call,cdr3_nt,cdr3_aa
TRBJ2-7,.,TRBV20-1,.,TGCAGTGCTGCCCTATCCTACGAGCAGTACTTC,CSAALSYEQYF
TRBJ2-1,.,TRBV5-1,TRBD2,TGCGCCAGCAGCTCCAGACTAGCGGGAGTGTACAATGAGCAGTTCTTC,CASSSRLAGVYNEQFF
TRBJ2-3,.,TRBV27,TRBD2,TGTGCCAGCAGCATGATCAGCGGAGCGGGAGGGGGAGATACGCAGTATTTT,CASSMISGAGGGDTQYF
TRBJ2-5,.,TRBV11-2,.,TGTGCCAGCAGCGCATCCCATGAGACCCAGTACTTC,CASSASHETQYF
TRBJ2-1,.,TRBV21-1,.,TGTGCCAGCAGCACACTTGACGCAAAGTACGACAATGAGCAGTTCTTC,CASSTLDAKYDNEQFF
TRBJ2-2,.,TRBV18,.,TGTGCCAGCTCACCGGTTAGCCATCCGGTCTCGACCGGGGAGCTGTTTTTT,CASSPVSHPVSTGELFF
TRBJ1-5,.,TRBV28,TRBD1,TGTGCCGCACACGACAGGGGTAACTCGGCTCGGCCCCAGCATTTT,CAAHDRGNSARPQHF
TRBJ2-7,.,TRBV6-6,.,TGTGCCAGCAGTTACTCGGGCTTCGGGAACTACGAGCAGTACTTC,CASSYSGFGNYEQYF
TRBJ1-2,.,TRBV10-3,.,TGTGCCACCCGAGGGCTTGGCGGCTACACCTTC,CATRGLGGYTF
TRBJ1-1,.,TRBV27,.,TGTGCCAGCAGTTCTCAGGGGACGTACACTGAAGCTTTCTTT,CASSSQGTYTEAFF
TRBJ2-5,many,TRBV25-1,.,TGTGCCAGCAGTGGTACAGGGTGGGAGACCCAGTACTTC,CASSGTGWETQYF
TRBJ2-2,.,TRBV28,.,TGTGCCAGTATCCCGGGACATAACACCGGGGAGCTGTTTTTT,CASIPGHNTGELFF
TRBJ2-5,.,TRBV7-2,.,TGTGCCAGCAGCCGCTTCGGGCAGGCCTTGGGAGAGACCCAGTACTTC,CASSRFGQALGETQYF
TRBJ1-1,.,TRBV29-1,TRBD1,TGCAGCGTTACAAACAGGGGAAACACTGAAGCTTTCTTT,CSVTNRGNTEAFF
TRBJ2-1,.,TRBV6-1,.,TGTGCCAGCAGGTCGTACAATGAGCAGTTCTTC,CASRSYNEQFF
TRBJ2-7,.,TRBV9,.,TGTGCCAGCAGCGTAGGCGGAGGGGCCGACGAGCAGTACTTC,CASSVGGGADEQYF
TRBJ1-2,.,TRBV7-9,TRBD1,TGTGCCAGCAGTCAGAACAGGGGATCGCGTAGTGGCTACACCTTC,CASSQNRGSRSGYTF
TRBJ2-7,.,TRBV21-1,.,TGTGCCAGCAGCGGGGGGGTTCTAGCCTGCCACGAGCAGTACTTC,CASSGGVLACHEQYF
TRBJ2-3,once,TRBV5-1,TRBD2,TGCGCCAGCAGCTTGGGACTAGCGGCAGATACGCAGTATTTT,CASSLGLAADTQYF
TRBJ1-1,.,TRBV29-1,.,TGCAGCGTCGGCTGGTCAAGGGACACTGAAGCTTTCTTT,CSVGWSRDTEAFF
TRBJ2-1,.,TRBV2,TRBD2,TGTGCCAGCAGTGCGACTAGCTACTCCTACAATGAGCAGTTCTTC,CASSATSYSYNEQFF
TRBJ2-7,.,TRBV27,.,TGTGCCAGCAGTTTACTAGGGTTAGGATCCTACGAGCAGTACTTC,CASSLLGLGSYEQYF
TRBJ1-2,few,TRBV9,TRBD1,TGTGCCAGCACGACCGGGACAGACCATGGCTACACCTTC,CASTTGTDHGYTF
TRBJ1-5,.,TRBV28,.,TGTGCCAGCAGACCATCCAAAGCGGGGCAGCCCCAGCATTTT,CASRPSKAGQPQHF
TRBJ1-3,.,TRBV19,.,TGTGCCAGTAGCAAAAAGATACAGGGAACTGGAAACACCATATATTTT,CASSKKIQGTGNTIYF
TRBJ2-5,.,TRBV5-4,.,TGTGCCAGCAGCCCAGGGACTTATCAAGAGACCCAGTACTTC,CASSPGTYQETQYF
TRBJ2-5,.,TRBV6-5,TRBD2,TGTGCCAGCACCCCCCGGGCGGGAGAAGAGACCCAGTACTTC,CASTPRAGEETQYF
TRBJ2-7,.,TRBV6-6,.,TGTGCCAGCAGTTCTACTACAATTTACGAGCAGTACTTC,CASSSTTIYEQYF
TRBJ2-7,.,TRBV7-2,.,TGTGCCAGCAGCTCCTATTACGAGCAGTACTTC,CASSSYYEQYF
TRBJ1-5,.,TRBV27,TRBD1,TGTGCCAGCAGTTTAGGTTACAGGGGAAGCAATCAGCCCCAGCATTTT,CASSLGYRGSNQPQHF
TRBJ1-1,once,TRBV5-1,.,TGCGCCAGCAGCTTCCAACCGAACACTGAAGCTTTCTTT,CASSFQPNTEAFF
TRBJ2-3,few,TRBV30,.,TGTGCCTGGAGTGTATCATCCGGGGCCACAGATACGCAGTATTTT,CAWSVSSGATDTQYF
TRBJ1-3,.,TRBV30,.,TGTGCCTGGAGCTCAATTGGGGGAAACACCATATATTTT,CAWSSIGGNTIYF
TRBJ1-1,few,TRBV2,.,TGTGCCAGCAGGCGGATACAGGTGAACACTGAAGCTTTCTTT,CASRRIQVNTEAFF
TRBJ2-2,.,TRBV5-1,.,TGCGCCAGCAGCCCACAGGGTGTGGACACCGGGGAGCTGTTTTTT,CASSPQGVDTGELFF
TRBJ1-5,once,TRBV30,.,TGTGCCTGGAGTGTACACGGGCGGAATCAGCCCCAGCATTTT,CAWSVHGRNQPQHF
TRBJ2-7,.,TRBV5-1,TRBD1,TGCGCCAGCAGCTTACAGGGGCTCGACTACGAGCAGTACTTC,CASSLQGLDYEQYF
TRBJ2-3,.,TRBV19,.,TGTGCCAGTAGTATAGGAGGGAGTGCAGATACGCAGTATTTT,CASSIGGSADTQYF
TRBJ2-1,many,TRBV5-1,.,TGCGCCAGCAGCCCTGACTCCCACGCCTACAATGAGCAGTTCTTC,CASSPDSHAYNEQFF
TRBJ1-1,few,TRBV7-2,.,TGTGCCAGCAGTCGCAACGCTTTGATCGTGAACACTGAAGCTTTCTTT,CASSRNALIVNTEAFF
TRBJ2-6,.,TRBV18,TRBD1,TGTGCCAGCTCAACAGGGGATTCAGGGGCCAACGTCCTGACTTTC,CASSTGDSGANVLTF